A single sample is the source of the 26 T cell receptor beta chains below, sequenced in a study of cytomegalovirus exposure and HLA in healthy donors. PCR used 60 Vbeta primers and 13 Jbeta primers. This table comes from immunoSEQ multiplex PCR, and its TCRdb copy is limited to in-frame clones, with some not included. Altogether around 170,000 clones are present, about 84% being singletons, with the ten largest covering around 1.3%. Input material: PBMCs. The receptors originated from a middle-aged man in good health and CMV-seropositive.

This clone came up once. The J gene is TRBJ2-7, the V gene TRBV19; D perhaps matches TRBD2 (6 bases). V lost 3 bases and J lost 2, with 14 bases in between. This CDR3 comprises 15 residues. CDR1 is LNHDA and CDR2 is SQIVND in the germline V gene (reference sequence). The CDR3 spells CASSITLADTYEQYF. DNA for the CDR3: TGTGCCAGTAGTATCACACTAGCCGACACCTACGAGCAGTACTTC.

The chain couples TRBV6-5 to TRBJ2-6; TRBD1 is a possible D gene (5 bases). V shed 6 bases and J shed 0 bases, with 9 bases lying between them. The CDR3 spans 15 residues. Germline V gives CDR1 MNHEY, CDR2 SVGAGI. The CDR3 reads CASSPRDSGANVLTF. CDR3 DNA: TGTGCCAGCAGCCCCAGGGACTCTGGGGCCAACGTCCTGACTTTC.

Comments on this clone: Relative to the germline gene, one junction end is altered; a read error may explain this. The chain carries TRBV6-1 and TRBJ1-1, with TRBD1 identical over 9 bases. Germline V gives CDR1 MNHNS, CDR2 SASEGT. This CDR3 has 15 amino acids. The CDR3 loop reads CASSAGTGWGTEASF. The CDR3 DNA reads TGTGCCAGCAGCGCAGGGACAGGGTGGGGCACTGAAGCTTCCTTT.

This clone has a single count. The chain has TRBV5-1 and TRBJ2-5; 8 bases fit TRBD1. V was pared by 4 bases and J by 5 bases, with 10 bases of the junction left unmatched. Germline values: CDR1 SGHRS, CDR2 YFSETQ. The CDR3 runs 15 residues. In DNA, the CDR3 is TGCGCCAGCAGCCCCACGACAGGGGATGGGGAGACCCAGTACTTC. It yields the protein CASSPTTGDGETQYF. The full variable domain, in which reference TRBV5-1 and TRBJ2-5 provide the parts outside the CDR3, is KAGVTQTPRYLIKTRGQQVTLSCSPISGHRSVSWYQQTPGQGLQFLFEYFSETQRNKGNFPGRFSGRQFSNSRSEMNVSTLELGDSALYLCASSPTTGDGETQYFGPGTRLLVL.

The rearrangement uses TRBV9 and TRBJ1-4, with 9 positions matching TRBD1. CDR3 size: 14 residues. The ends lost 2 bases at V and 5 bases at J; junction bases unmatched: 1. The V gene's germline CDR1 is SGDLS and CDR2 YYNGEE. CDR3 loop: CASSVDRGNEKLFF. DNA of the CDR3: TGTGCCAGCAGCGTGGACAGGGGCAATGAAAAACTGTTTTTT.

The chain carries TRBV19 and TRBJ2-1; 7 positions agree with TRBD1. With 7 bases clipped from V and 0 bases from J, the junction kept 9 bases outside the gene matches. The germline V gene encodes CDR1 LNHDA and CDR2 SQIVND (reference sequence). This CDR3 is built from 16 residues. CDR3 protein: CASTHRPGGSYNEQFF. CDR3 DNA: TGTGCCAGTACCCATCGGCCAGGGGGCTCCTACAATGAGCAGTTCTTC.

Comments on this clone: The same CDR3 is also encoded by other DNA sequences in this sample. The chain employs TRBV2 and TRBJ2-3; D is undetermined. Germline CDR1 reads SNHLY; CDR2 reads FYNNEI. This CDR3 is built from 11 residues. Deletions cut 3 bases from V and 6 bases from J, with 4 bases between. The CDR3 sequence: CASSDRDTQYF. The CDR3 DNA sequence: TGTGCCAGCAGTGACAGGGATACGCAGTATTTT.

V is TRBV28 and J is TRBJ1-5, with D perhaps matching TRBD1 (6 bases). This CDR3 has 17 residues. V lost 5 bases, J lost 0 bases, and 17 bases lay in between. Germline-derived CDR1 and CDR2 are MDHEN and SYDVKM. In nucleotides, the CDR3 is TGTGCCAGCAGTGTAACCCGGGGGGCTAATAGCAATCAGCCCCAGCATTTT. Translation: CASSVTRGANSNQPQHF.

On this clone: Other DNA variants within this sample encode the same CDR3. The chain has TRBV5-1 and TRBJ2-5; weak D call: TRBD2 (5 bases). CDR1 and CDR2 (germline): SGHRS, YFSETQ. Trimming stripped 0 bases from V and 3 bases from J, with 9 bases between. The CDR3 runs to 14 residues. The CDR3 DNA reads as TGCGCCAGCAGCTTGGGGCTCGGGGAAGAGACCCAGTACTTC. This encodes CASSLGLGEETQYF.

This clone was found a few times. The rearrangement uses TRBV5-6 and TRBJ1-2, with 9 bases lining up with TRBD1. Germline loops: CDR1 SGHDT, CDR2 YYEEEE. This CDR3 contains 16 residues. With 2 bases clipped from V and 0 bases from J, the junction kept 5 bases outside the gene matches. CDR3 sequence reads: CASSFRQGDANYGYTF. The CDR3 region has the DNA TGTGCCAGCAGCTTCCGACAGGGGGATGCTAACTATGGCTACACCTTC.

This sequence joins TRBV18 and TRBJ2-7; TRBD2 matches 9 bases. The CDR3 is 15 amino acids. Germline trimming cut 1 base from V and 5 bases from J; bases unmatched to any gene: 6. CDR1 and CDR2 from the germline V gene are KGHSH and LQKENI. Written as DNA, the CDR3 is TGTGCCAGCTCACCACGGTTAGCGGGAGCTCACGAGCAGTACTTC. Residues: CASSPRLAGAHEQYF.

In nucleotides, the CDR3 is TGTGCCAGCAGCGTTACTAGCGGCGATACGCAGTATTTT. The encoded protein is CASSVTSGDTQYF. The chain employs TRBV9 and TRBJ2-3; 8 positions agree with TRBD2. Germline V gene sequence: CDR1 SGDLS, CDR2 YYNGEE. The ends lost 2 bases at V and 6 bases at J; junction bases unmatched: 2. The CDR3 loop spans 13 amino acids.

This chain uses TRBV2 with TRBJ2-5; TRBD2 aligns across 9 bases. The CDR3 is 13 amino acids. Germline-derived CDR1 and CDR2 are SNHLY and FYNNEI. The J segment lost 4 bases and the V segment lost 5 bases, leaving 2 bases of the junction unmatched. DNA for the CDR3: TGTGCCAGCAGTCCGCGGGAGGGAGAGACCCAGTACTTC. This translates into CASSPREGETQYF.

The V and J genes are TRBV27 and TRBJ1-5; D is ambiguous. The CDR3 loop spans 13 amino acids. Trimming cost V 3 bases and J 10 bases, with 13 bases left between them. Germline V CDR1 and CDR2: MNHEY, SMNVEV (reference sequence). CDR3 in amino acids: CASSLGLARPQHF. As DNA, the CDR3 is TGTGCCAGCAGTTTGGGCTTGGCTCGACCCCAGCATTTT.

The gene calls are TRBV4-2 and TRBJ1-1; D is perhaps TRBD1 (5 bases). The ends were cut back, 3 bases at V and 1 base at J, with 12 bases in the middle. The CDR3 has 15 amino acids. Germline loops: CDR1 LGHNA, CDR2 YNFKEQ. The CDR3 sequence: CASSHPARENTEAFF. CDR3 sequence (DNA): TGTGCCAGCAGCCATCCGGCCAGGGAGAACACTGAAGCTTTCTTT.

A few counts support this clone. The chain combines TRBV27 with TRBJ1-5; 7 bases line up with TRBD1. The CDR3 has 14 amino acids. Germline loops: CDR1 MNHEY, CDR2 SMNVEV (reference sequence). J lost 1 base, V lost 6 bases, and 3 bases had no gene match. The CDR3 DNA sequence: TGTGCCAGCAGGTCGGGACAGAGCAATCAGCCCCAGCATTTT. Its protein product is CASRSGQSNQPQHF.

The V call is TRBV28, the J call TRBJ1-1; TRBD1 agrees at 10 bases. The trim removed 5 bases at V and 10 bases at J, leaving 13 bases unmatched. The V gene's germline CDR1 is MDHEN and CDR2 SYDVKM. The CDR3 extends over 15 amino acids. This CDR3 is CASSPHRPGQGRAFF. In DNA form, the CDR3 reads TGTGCCAGCAGTCCTCACAGACCGGGACAGGGGCGAGCTTTCTTT.

The chain has TRBV5-1 and TRBJ2-1; TRBD1 matches 7 bases. The CDR3 totals 15 residues. V gave up 0 bases and J gave up 4 bases; unmatched junction bases: 4. From germline, CDR1 is SGHRS and CDR2 YFSETQ. This chain's CDR3 is CASSLVTGEYNEQFF. For the CDR3, the DNA is TGCGCCAGCAGCTTGGTAACAGGGGAATACAATGAGCAGTTCTTC. Variable domain in full (rest from reference TRBV5-1 and TRBJ2-1): KAGVTQTPRYLIKTRGQQVTLSCSPISGHRSVSWYQQTPGQGLQFLFEYFSETQRNKGNFPGRFSGRQFSNSRSEMNVSTLELGDSALYLCASSLVTGEYNEQFFGPGTRLTVL.

This clone was detected a few times. This chain connects TRBV6-5 to TRBJ2-7, with 8 positions matching TRBD1. The CDR3 runs to 13 residues. Germline-derived CDR1 and CDR2 are MNHEY and SVGAGI. J lost 0 bases, V lost 7 bases, and 2 bases had no gene match. The chain's CDR3 is CASKDRASYEQYF. DNA for the CDR3: TGTGCCAGCAAGGACAGGGCCTCCTACGAGCAGTACTTC.

The chain combines TRBV6-1 with TRBJ2-5; 7 bases align to TRBD2. After removal of 6 bases from V and 2 bases from J, the junction contained 3 bases not matched to a gene. This CDR3 region has 13 residues. From germline, CDR1 is MNHNS and CDR2 SASEGT. For the CDR3, the DNA is TGTGCCAGCAGGGAGCGGGAACAAGAGACCCAGTACTTC. This gives the protein CASREREQETQYF.

The gene calls are TRBV10-3 and TRBJ1-1; D unresolved. This CDR3 spans 14 amino acids. Between the trimmed V and J ends, which lost 4 bases and 1 base, there was a span of 10 bases. Germline lookup yields CDR1 ENHRY and CDR2 SYGVKD. The DNA for the CDR3 is TGTGCCATCAGTGTTGAACCAGGGAACACTGAAGCTTTCTTT. It translates to CAISVEPGNTEAFF.

The chain recombines TRBV5-6 with TRBJ2-1; 7 bases match TRBD2. Germline trimming cut 3 bases from V and 10 bases from J; bases unmatched to any gene: 13. The germline V gene has CDR1 SGHDT and CDR2 YYEEEE. The CDR3 consists of 15 residues. In nucleotides, the CDR3 is TGTGCCAGCAGCTCTGGCATGAGGGAGGGCCCCGAGCAGTTCTTC. Its translation: CASSSGMREGPEQFF.

V and J are TRBV5-4 and TRBJ1-1; the D gene is possibly TRBD1 (5 bases). The germline V gene has CDR1 SGHNT and CDR2 YYREEE (reference sequence). The CDR3 is 12 amino acids. V shed 4 bases and J shed 8 bases, with 12 bases lying between them. The CDR3 DNA follows: TGTGCCAGCAGCCCAATTCAGGGCGAAGCTTTCTTT. It codes for CASSPIQGEAFF. Supplemented by reference TRBV5-4 and TRBJ1-1, the full variable domain reads ETGVTQSPTHLIKTRGQQVTLRCSSQSGHNTVSWYQQALGQGPQFIFQYYREEENGRGNFPPRFSGLQFPNYSSELNVNALELDDSALYLCASSPIQGEAFFGQGTRLTVV.

The CDR3 loop reads CASSFIGRVNEQYF. The CDR3 nucleotides are TGTGCCAGCAGCTTTATCGGGAGGGTCAACGAGCAGTACTTC. The V and J genes are TRBV13 and TRBJ2-7; 8 nucleotides agree with TRBD2. CDR3 length: 14 amino acids. Germline V gene sequence: CDR1 PRHDT, CDR2 FYEKMQ (reference sequence). J was trimmed by 5 bases and V by 3 bases; bases with no gene match: 6.

V and J are TRBV27 and TRBJ2-7; 9 nucleotides line up with TRBD1. CDR1 MNHEY and CDR2 SMNVEV come from the germline V gene (reference sequence). V lost 6 bases to trimming and J lost 3 bases; unmatched junction nucleotides: 9. The CDR3 has 15 amino acids. In DNA form, the CDR3 reads TGTGCCAGCAGGATTAGGGGACAGGGTTTCTACGAGCAGTACTTC. This sequence encodes CASRIRGQGFYEQYF.

The chain is built from TRBV4-1 and TRBJ1-5; TRBD1 aligns across 7 bases. In germline, CDR1 is MGHRA, CDR2 YSYEKL. The CDR3 is made up of 17 amino acids. V lost 1 base, J lost 1 base, and 7 bases stayed unmatched. The CDR3 DNA sequence: TGCGCCAGCAGCCAAGGGGCGACAGGGTTGAGCAATCAGCCCCAGCATTTT. Translating gives CASSQGATGLSNQPQHF.